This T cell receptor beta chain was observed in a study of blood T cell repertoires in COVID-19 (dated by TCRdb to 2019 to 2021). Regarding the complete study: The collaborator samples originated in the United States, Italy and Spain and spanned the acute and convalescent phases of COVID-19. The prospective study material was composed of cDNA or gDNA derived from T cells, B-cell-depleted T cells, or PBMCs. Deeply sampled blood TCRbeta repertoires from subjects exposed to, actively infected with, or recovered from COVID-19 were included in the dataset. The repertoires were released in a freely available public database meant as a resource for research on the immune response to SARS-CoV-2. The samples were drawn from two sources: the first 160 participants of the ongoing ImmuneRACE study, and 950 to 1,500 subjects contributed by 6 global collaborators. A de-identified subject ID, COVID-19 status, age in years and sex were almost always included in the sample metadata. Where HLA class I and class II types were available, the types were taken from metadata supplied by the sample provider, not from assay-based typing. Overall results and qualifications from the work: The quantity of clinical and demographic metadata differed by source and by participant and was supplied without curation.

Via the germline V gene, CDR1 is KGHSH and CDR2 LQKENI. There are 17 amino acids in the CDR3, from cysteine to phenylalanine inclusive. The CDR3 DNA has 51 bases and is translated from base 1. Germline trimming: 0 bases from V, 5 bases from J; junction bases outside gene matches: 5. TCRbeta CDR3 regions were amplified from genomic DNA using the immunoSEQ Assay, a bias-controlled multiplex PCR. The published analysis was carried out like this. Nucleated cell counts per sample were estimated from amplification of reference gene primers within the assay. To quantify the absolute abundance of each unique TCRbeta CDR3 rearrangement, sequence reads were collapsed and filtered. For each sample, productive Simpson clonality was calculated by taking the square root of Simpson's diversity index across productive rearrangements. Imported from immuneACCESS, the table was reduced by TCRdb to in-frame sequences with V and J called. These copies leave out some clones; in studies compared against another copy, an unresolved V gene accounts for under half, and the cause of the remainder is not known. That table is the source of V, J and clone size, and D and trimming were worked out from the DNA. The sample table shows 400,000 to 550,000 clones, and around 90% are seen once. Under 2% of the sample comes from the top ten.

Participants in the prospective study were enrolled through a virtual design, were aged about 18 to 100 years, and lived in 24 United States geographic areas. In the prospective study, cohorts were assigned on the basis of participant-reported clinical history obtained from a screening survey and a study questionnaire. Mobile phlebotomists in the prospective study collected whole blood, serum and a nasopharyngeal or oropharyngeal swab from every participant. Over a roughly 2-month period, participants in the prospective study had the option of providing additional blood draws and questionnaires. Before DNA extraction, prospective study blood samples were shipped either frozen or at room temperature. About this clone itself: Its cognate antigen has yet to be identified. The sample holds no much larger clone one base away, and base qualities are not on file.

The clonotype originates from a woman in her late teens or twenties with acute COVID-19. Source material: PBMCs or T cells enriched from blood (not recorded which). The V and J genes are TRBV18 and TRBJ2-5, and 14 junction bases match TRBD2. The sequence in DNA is TGTGCCAGCTCACCACCTATGAGACTAGCGGGAGGGGAGACCCAGTACTTC. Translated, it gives CASSPPMRLAGGETQYF. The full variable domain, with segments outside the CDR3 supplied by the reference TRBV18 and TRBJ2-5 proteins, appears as NAGVMQNPRHLVRRRGQEARLRCSPMKGHSHVYWYRQLPEEGLKFMVYLQKENIIDESGMPKERFSAEFPKEGPSILRIQQVVRGDSAAYFCASSPPMRLAGGETQYFGPGTRLLVL.